This paragraph reports one T cell receptor beta chain. These data come from a study of blood T cell repertoires in COVID-19. Overall study: The United States, Italy and Spain were the sources of the acute and convalescent COVID-19 samples. Sample material is recorded as cDNA or gDNA derived from T cells, B-cell-depleted T cells, or PBMCs.

Germline CDR1 LNHDA, CDR2 SQIVND (reference sequence). There are 12 residues in the CDR3. V dropped 1 base and J dropped 7 bases, with 5 bases sitting between them. Source study methods: The authors estimated nucleated cell counts from reference gene primer amplification. The repertoire was sequenced with immunoSEQ multiplex PCR; TCRdb's copy has only in-frame clones and lacks some. The V and J calls and clone size come from that table; D and trimming were worked out from the DNA. The sample includes more than 100,000 clones, 82% seen only once; the top ten take roughly 4.3%. The clonotype originates from a woman between 70 and 85 years old with acute or convalescent COVID-19. Sequenced sample: peripheral blood. The rearrangement uses TRBV19 and TRBJ2-1; TRBD2 is a possible D gene (5 bases). CDR3 nucleotide sequence: TGTGCCAGTAGTATAGCGGGAAATGAGCAGTTCTTC. This gives the protein CASSIAGNEQFF.